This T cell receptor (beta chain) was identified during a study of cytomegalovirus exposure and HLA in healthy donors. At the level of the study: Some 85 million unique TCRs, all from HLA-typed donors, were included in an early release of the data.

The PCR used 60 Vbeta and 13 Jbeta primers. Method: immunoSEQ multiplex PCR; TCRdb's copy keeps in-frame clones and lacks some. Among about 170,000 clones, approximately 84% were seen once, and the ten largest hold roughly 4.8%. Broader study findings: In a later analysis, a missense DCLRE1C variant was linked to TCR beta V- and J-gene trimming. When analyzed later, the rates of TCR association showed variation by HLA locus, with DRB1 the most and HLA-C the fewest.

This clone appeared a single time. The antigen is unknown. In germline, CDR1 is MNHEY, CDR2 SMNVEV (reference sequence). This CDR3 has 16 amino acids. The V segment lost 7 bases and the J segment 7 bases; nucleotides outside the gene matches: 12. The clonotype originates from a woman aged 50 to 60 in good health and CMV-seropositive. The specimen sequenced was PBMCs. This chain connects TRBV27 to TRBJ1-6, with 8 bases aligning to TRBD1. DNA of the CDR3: TGTGCCAGCACGCCCTTACCCGCAGGGGGCAATTCACCCCTCCACTTT. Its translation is CASTPLPAGGNSPLHF.